This entry concerns a single TCR beta chain. The target antigen is unknown. Method: immunoSEQ multiplex PCR; TCRdb's copy keeps in-frame clones and lacks some. Among roughly 150,000 clones listed, 90% were seen once. The data originate from a study of T cell responses to AZD1222 COVID-19 vaccine. The study, taken as a whole, reports: The donor cohort was predominantly white British with a female majority, and clonal diversity may have been underestimated.

Pooling was applied to second doses at about 4 or about 12 weeks. CDR1 SGHNT and CDR2 YYREEE come from the germline V gene (reference sequence). CDR3 length: 16 amino acids. V was clipped by 4 bases and J by 2 bases; unmatched bases: 9. V usage is TRBV5-4 and J usage is TRBJ2-3; 8 bases are a match to TRBD2. The sequence derives from an adult who received the AZD1222 COVID-19 vaccine. The material sequenced was peripheral blood, taken 28 days after the second AZD1222 dose. The CDR3 DNA follows: TGTGCCAGCAGCAACCCCAGGCGGGGGGCCACAGATACGCAGTATTTT. Its protein is CASSNPRRGATDTQYF.